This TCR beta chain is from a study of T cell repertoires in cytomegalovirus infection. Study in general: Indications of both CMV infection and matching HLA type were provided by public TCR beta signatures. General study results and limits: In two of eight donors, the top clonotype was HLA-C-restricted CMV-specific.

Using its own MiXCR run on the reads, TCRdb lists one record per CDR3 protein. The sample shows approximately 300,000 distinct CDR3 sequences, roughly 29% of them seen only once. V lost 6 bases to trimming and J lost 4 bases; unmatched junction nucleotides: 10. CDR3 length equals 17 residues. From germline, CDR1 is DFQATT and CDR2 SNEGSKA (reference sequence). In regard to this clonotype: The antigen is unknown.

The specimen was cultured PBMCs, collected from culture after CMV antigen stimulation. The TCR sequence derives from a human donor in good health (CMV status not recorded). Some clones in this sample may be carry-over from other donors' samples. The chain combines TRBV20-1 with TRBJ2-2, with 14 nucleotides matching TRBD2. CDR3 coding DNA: TGCAGTGCCCCGGGACTAGCGGGAGCCATCGGCACCGGGGAGCTGTTTTTT. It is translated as CSAPGLAGAIGTGELFF.